This T cell receptor beta chain was documented in a study of OX40 agonist ivuxolimab in advanced cancers. Germline V gives CDR1 SNHLY, CDR2 FYNNEI. This CDR3 has 12 amino acids. Trimming removed 6 bases from V and 8 bases from J, with 12 bases in between. Assay: immunoSEQ multiplex PCR; the TCRdb copy retains only in-frame clones and omits some. The sample shows approximately 80,000 clones, about 94% of them seen only once. This sample comprised CD4+ or CD8+ T cells sorted from blood, obtained in a trial of the OX40 agonist ivuxolimab. This TCR was sampled from an adult with an advanced solid tumor such as melanoma, head and neck, liver or kidney cancer. The V and J genes are TRBV2 and TRBJ2-3, with D perhaps TRBD2 (5 bases). The DNA for the CDR3 is TGTGCCAGCAGCCCTCGGGGAGCTACGCAGTATTTT. Translating it yields CASSPRGATQYF.